The next 22 T cell receptor beta chains were all read from a single sample in a study of blood T cell repertoires in COVID-19. Method: immunoSEQ multiplex PCR; TCRdb's copy keeps in-frame clones and lacks some. The sample carries approximately 270,000 clones, about 91% recorded once. The specimen sequenced was peripheral blood. The receptors were gathered from a woman aged 30 to 39 with COVID-19, enrolled during active disease.

The chain has TRBV11-2 and TRBJ1-2; the D is unclear. With 5 bases removed from V and 5 bases from J, the gap between germline ends came to 15 bases. Germline loops: CDR1 SGHAT, CDR2 FQNNGV. The CDR3 length is 14 residues. CDR3 nucleotide sequence: TGTGCCAGCAGCCCCCCGGACTCGGAGTATGGCTACACCTTC. It codes for CASSPPDSEYGYTF.

This chain uses TRBV7-2 with TRBJ2-7; D not certain. The germline gives CDR1 SGHTA, CDR2 FQGNSA. V was cut by 0 bases and J by 4 bases, with 4 bases left in between. The CDR3 is 12 amino acids. CDR3 sequence reads: CASSLALYEQYF. CDR3 DNA sequence: TGTGCCAGCAGCTTAGCTCTTTACGAGCAGTACTTC.

The V call is TRBV5-1, the J call TRBJ2-2, with a weak D call TRBD2 (5 bases). Deletions cut 0 bases from V and 0 bases from J, with 9 bases between. CDR1 is SGHRS and CDR2 is YFSETQ in the germline V gene. The CDR3 covers 16 residues. Here the CDR3 reads CASSLDRAANTGELFF. The CDR3 DNA is TGCGCCAGCAGCTTGGACCGAGCGGCGAACACCGGGGAGCTGTTTTTT.

The V call is TRBV2, the J call TRBJ1-4, with a possible D match to TRBD1 (6 bases). The CDR3 runs to 13 residues. V dropped 6 bases and J dropped 14 bases, with 19 bases sitting between them. Germline V CDR1 and CDR2: SNHLY, FYNNEI. The CDR3 loop is CASSPDGGPGLFF. The CDR3 DNA follows: TGTGCCAGCAGCCCCGACGGGGGGCCTGGGCTGTTTTTT.

The V and J genes are TRBV3-1 (or the pseudogene TRBV3-2) and TRBJ2-1; TRBD2 aligns across 10 bases. This CDR3 has 18 amino acids. Trimming cost V 1 base and J 6 bases; bases outside gene matches: 12. Germline V lookup: CDR1 LGHDT, CDR2 YNNKEL (reference sequence). The CDR3 coding sequence is TGTGCCAGCAGCCAAGTTAGCGGGGGGCTCCCTCGGGGCAATGAGCAGTTCTTC. Protein product: CASSQVSGGLPRGNEQFF.

CDR3 in DNA: TGTGCCAGCAGCGTGGACAGGGGTTTCCAAGAGACCCAGTACTTC. Protein: CASSVDRGFQETQYF. This rearrangement joins TRBV9 to TRBJ2-5, with 9 bases fitting TRBD1. Germline loops: CDR1 SGDLS, CDR2 YYNGEE. The CDR3 length is 15 residues. V lost 2 bases, J lost 1 base, and 3 bases stayed unmatched.

In this sample, this clone turned up once. The V call is TRBV5-4, the J call TRBJ2-1; 10 nucleotides match TRBD2. The CDR3 contains 14 residues. Germline assignment: CDR1 SGHNT and CDR2 YYREEE (reference sequence). Trimming removed 3 bases from V and 8 bases from J; junction bases left unmatched: 5. The CDR3: CASSSSGRGDEQFF. The CDR3 nucleotides read TGTGCCAGCAGCTCTAGCGGGAGAGGTGATGAGCAGTTCTTC.

This clone was detected ten times or more. This rearrangement joins TRBV28 to TRBJ2-7; 10 nucleotides agree with TRBD1. The V segment lost 4 bases and the J segment 4 bases; nucleotides outside the gene matches: 4. CDR3 size: 14 residues. Per germline, CDR1 MDHEN and CDR2 SYDVKM. The CDR3 reads CASSSQGQGYEQYF. As DNA, the CDR3 is TGTGCCAGCAGTTCCCAGGGACAGGGGTACGAGCAGTACTTC.

The chain couples TRBV7-8 to TRBJ2-7; TRBD1 agrees at 7 bases. Losses at the gene ends were 4 bases for V and 1 base for J; bases not matched to a gene: 10. The CDR3 has 16 residues. Germline-derived CDR1 and CDR2 are SGHVS and FQNEAQ. CDR3 region: CASSSDRDRPSYEQYF. The CDR3 nucleotides read TGTGCCAGCAGCTCGGACCGGGACAGACCTTCCTACGAGCAGTACTTC.

The rearrangement links TRBV4-3 to TRBJ2-5; D not certain. Deletions cut 0 bases from V and 5 bases from J, with 10 bases between. Germline V gives CDR1 LGHNA, CDR2 YSLEER. The CDR3 runs 14 residues. CDR3 DNA: TGCGCCAGCAGCCAAGACTATCGAAGCGAGACCCAGTACTTC. It translates to CASSQDYRSETQYF.

V and J are TRBV2 and TRBJ2-1; TRBD1 agrees at 8 bases. Germline CDR1 and CDR2: SNHLY and FYNNEI. The V gene end was trimmed by 3 bases and the J gene end by 0 bases; junction bases not matched to a gene: 4. The CDR3 length is 16 residues. CDR3 loop: CASSDRGLYSYNEQFF. The CDR3 region has the DNA TGTGCCAGCAGTGACAGGGGGCTGTACTCCTACAATGAGCAGTTCTTC.

This rearrangement joins TRBV27 to TRBJ1-1; tentative D call: TRBD1 (5 bases). Germline V CDR1 and CDR2: MNHEY, SMNVEV (reference sequence). The V gene lost 4 bases and the J gene lost 6 bases, with 12 bases spanning the gap. The CDR3 is made up of 13 amino acids. The CDR3 DNA is TGTGCCAGCAGTTCTACGGGGGGAGCTGAAGCTTTCTTT. This sequence encodes CASSSTGGAEAFF.

In DNA form, the CDR3 reads TGTGCCAGTAGTATAGACAGGGCCAACACCGGGGAGCTGTTTTTT. Protein sequence: CASSIDRANTGELFF. The chain combines TRBV19 with TRBJ2-2; a weak D match, TRBD1 (5 bases). This CDR3 has 15 amino acids. Germline assignment: CDR1 LNHDA and CDR2 SQIVND (reference sequence). V was cut by 0 bases and J by 2 bases, with 7 bases left in between.

The chain uses TRBV4-3 and TRBJ2-5; TRBD2 agrees at 8 bases. Germline-derived CDR1 and CDR2 are LGHNA and YSLEER. The CDR3 length is 16 residues. Trimming removed 0 bases from V and 4 bases from J; junction bases left unmatched: 7. The CDR3 spells CASSQDAGGRPETQYF. CDR3 DNA: TGCGCCAGCAGCCAAGATGCGGGCGGGAGGCCAGAGACCCAGTACTTC.

This chain joins TRBV19 and TRBJ2-2; TRBD1 might be the D (6 bases). V was shortened by 5 bases and J by 3 bases, with 10 bases between the two germline ends. The CDR3 contains 14 residues. CDR1 is LNHDA and CDR2 is SQIVND in the germline V gene (reference sequence). CDR3 loop: CASSQRTDTGELFF. The CDR3 nucleotides are TGTGCCAGTAGTCAACGGACAGACACCGGGGAGCTGTTTTTT.

The CDR3: CASSGLRGPGSKNIQYF. CDR3 bases: TGTGCCAGCAGCGGACTCAGGGGGCCGGGGTCCAAAAACATTCAGTACTTC. This chain joins TRBV3-1 (or the pseudogene TRBV3-2) and TRBJ2-4, with 8 bases lining up with TRBD1. Germline loops: CDR1 LGHDT, CDR2 YNNKEL (reference sequence). This CDR3 is 17 amino acids long. Unmatched junction bases numbered 11, after V lost 5 bases and J lost 2 bases.

J is TRBJ1-2 and V is TRBV24-1; TRBD1 aligns across 10 bases. This CDR3 is 12 amino acids long. Germline CDR1 KGHDR, CDR2 SFDVKD. V lost 9 bases, J lost 6 bases, and 3 bases stayed unmatched. The CDR3 DNA sequence: TGTGCCACCTCGGGACAGGGGAATGGCTACACCTTC. It encodes CATSGQGNGYTF.

J is TRBJ2-1 and V is TRBV7-2; perhaps TRBD2 as D (6 bases). Deletions cut 1 base from V and 2 bases from J, with 18 bases between. The CDR3 runs 18 residues. Germline V CDR1 and CDR2: SGHTA, FQGNSA. In DNA form, the CDR3 reads TGTGCCAGCAGCTTAGTTGGGGGGAGGAGCGGCACCTACAATGAGCAGTTCTTC. Its translation is CASSLVGGRSGTYNEQFF.

J is TRBJ2-7 and V is TRBV4-3, with TRBD2 matching 7 bases. V lost 0 bases to trimming and J lost 5 bases; unmatched junction nucleotides: 7. Germline CDR1 and CDR2: LGHNA and YSLEER. The CDR3 sequence is 15 residues long. This chain's CDR3 is CASSQDPYTSDEQYF. In DNA form, the CDR3 reads TGCGCCAGCAGCCAAGACCCATATACTAGCGACGAGCAGTACTTC.

The chain employs TRBV19 and TRBJ2-7, with 8 bases matching TRBD1. Germline V gives CDR1 LNHDA, CDR2 SQIVND (reference sequence). V lost 3 bases to trimming and J lost 7 bases; unmatched junction nucleotides: 11. The CDR3 has 15 amino acids. The CDR3 coding sequence is TGTGCCAGTAGTATTCTCCAGGGGGCCTTTTATGAGCAGTACTTC. Translation: CASSILQGAFYEQYF.

A single count supports this clone. The rearrangement uses TRBV19 and TRBJ1-3; the match to TRBD1 covers 8 bases. This CDR3 is 15 amino acids long. The trim removed 5 bases at V and 7 bases at J, leaving 10 bases unmatched. Germline lookup yields CDR1 LNHDA and CDR2 SQIVND (reference sequence). CDR3 nucleotide sequence: TGTGCCAGTAGTCCCGGACAGGGCTTAACGAACACCATATATTTT. This gives the protein CASSPGQGLTNTIYF.

On this clone itself: The sample contains more than one DNA sequence encoding this CDR3. The chain carries TRBV27 and TRBJ1-6; weak D call: TRBD1 (6 bases). V shed 3 bases and J shed 4 bases, with 10 bases lying between them. Germline V gene sequence: CDR1 MNHEY, CDR2 SMNVEV (reference sequence). This CDR3 comprises 15 residues. The CDR3 spells CASSLRTAYNSPLHF. CDR3 nucleotide sequence: TGTGCCAGCAGTTTGCGGACAGCTTATAATTCACCCCTCCACTTT.